This is a list of T cell receptor beta chains from one sample in a study of cytomegalovirus exposure and HLA in healthy donors. This table comes from immunoSEQ multiplex PCR, and its TCRdb copy is limited to in-frame clones, with some not included. The table records about 150,000 clones, about four fifths of them present only once. The sample comprised PBMCs. The receptor source for this set is a man between 18 and 29 years old in good health and CMV-seronegative. CDR3s include the opening cysteine and the closing phenylalanine or tryptophan. The D gene is left open where the match is weak. Only some rows state a clone size, as once, few, many or a class for expanded clones.

abundance	v_gene	j_gene	d_gene	CDR3nt	CDR3aa
few	TRBV9	TRBJ2-3	TRBD2	TGTGCCAGCAGCACCTTAGCGGGGGGGGGAGATACGCAGTATTTT	CASSTLAGGGDTQYF
NA	TRBV5-1	TRBJ2-5	NA	TGCGCCAGCAGCTTGTCAGGGGTTAACCAAGAGACCCAGTACTTC	CASSLSGVNQETQYF
NA	TRBV9	TRBJ2-1	NA	TGTGCCAGCAGCGTCCAGTCCAGTAATGAGCAGTTCTTC	CASSVQSSNEQFF
few	TRBV6-6	TRBJ1-1	NA	TGTGCCAGCATCCACCGGGGGAGCACTGAAGCTTTCTTT	CASIHRGSTEAFF
NA	TRBV5-8	TRBJ1-1	TRBD1	TGTGCCAGCAGCGGGACAGGGGAGGATCGAGCTTTCTTT	CASSGTGEDRAFF
once	TRBV6-4	TRBJ2-1	NA	TGTGCCAGCAGTGAGCAGTATTACAATGAGCAGTTCTTC	CASSEQYYNEQFF
NA	TRBV6-1	TRBJ2-3	NA	TGTGCCAGCAGTGAAGCTGCAGGCTACACAGATACGCAGTATTTT	CASSEAAGYTDTQYF
NA	TRBV19	TRBJ1-5	TRBD1	TGTGCCAGTAGTATTCAGGGGGGCTCGGGGCAGCCCCAGCATTTT	CASSIQGGSGQPQHF
NA	TRBV7-2	TRBJ2-1	NA	TGTGCCAGCAGCTTAATTTTGGGGGGTAGAGGGAACAATGAGCAGTTCTTC	CASSLILGGRGNNEQFF
NA	TRBV29-1	TRBJ1-3	NA	TGCAGCGTTGTAGGGGACTCTGGAAACACCATATATTTT	CSVVGDSGNTIYF
NA	TRBV28	TRBJ1-5	NA	TGTGCCAGCAGCCCCAGTTTGGCTAGCAATCAGCCCCAGCATTTT	CASSPSLASNQPQHF
NA	TRBV6-5	TRBJ2-3	NA	TGTGCCAGCAGCCTGGGACTGGCGAGCACAGATACGCAGTATTTT	CASSLGLASTDTQYF
NA	TRBV4-1	TRBJ1-5	NA	TGCGCCAGCAGCCAAGACTCGGATCAGCCCCAGCATTTT	CASSQDSDQPQHF
NA	TRBV7-9	TRBJ1-5	NA	TGTGCCAGCAGCCCGAACGGACAGAGCAATCAGCCCCAGCATTTT	CASSPNGQSNQPQHF
few	TRBV2	TRBJ2-5	TRBD1	TGTGCCAGCAATAGAGACAGGGGGACAGAGACCCAGTACTTC	CASNRDRGTETQYF
NA	TRBV5-4	TRBJ2-7	NA	TGTGCCAGCAGCTTGGATGAAACAGGGTCCACCTACGAGCAGTACTTC	CASSLDETGSTYEQYF
NA	TRBV7-8	TRBJ1-2	NA	TGTGCCAGCAGCTTTAATCGGGCAGGGAACTATGGCTACACCTTC	CASSFNRAGNYGYTF
NA	TRBV4-3	TRBJ2-7	TRBD1	TGCGCCAGCAGCCCCGGGACAGGGCTCTACGAGCAGTACTTC	CASSPGTGLYEQYF
NA	TRBV5-1	TRBJ1-4	TRBD1	TGCGCCAGCAGCCCGGACAGGGAGGCGCCTAATGAAAAACTGTTTTTT	CASSPDREAPNEKLFF
NA	TRBV5-1	TRBJ1-6	TRBD1	TGCGCCAGCAGCTACGACAGGGTCAATTCACCCCTCCACTTT	CASSYDRVNSPLHF
NA	TRBV6-6	TRBJ1-2	NA	TGTGCCAGCAGTTACGGGCTTGGGGGGTTAGACTATGGCTACACCTTC	CASSYGLGGLDYGYTF
NA	TRBV9	TRBJ2-3	NA	TGTGCCAGCAGCGTAGACCCTCGGGGTCACTATGCTCTCACAGATACGCAGTATTTT	CASSVDPRGHYALTDTQYF
NA	TRBV4-1	TRBJ2-4	NA	TGCGCCAGCAGCCCAAGCGGAAAGGGCCCCTTAGCCAAAAACATTCAGTACTTC	CASSPSGKGPLAKNIQYF
NA	TRBV28	TRBJ1-3	NA	TGTGCCAGCCTCGGAAACACCATATATTTT	CASLGNTIYF
NA	TRBV6-1	TRBJ1-6	TRBD1	TGTGCCAGCAGGGGCCGGACAGGGGAAAATTCACCCCTCCACTTT	CASRGRTGENSPLHF
NA	TRBV5-1	TRBJ2-5	TRBD1	TGCGCCAGCAGCTTGCTCGGGACAGGGCAAGAGACCCAGTACTTC	CASSLLGTGQETQYF
NA	TRBV6-4	TRBJ2-1	TRBD2	TGTGCCAGCAGTGACCTAGCGGGCTCCTACAATGAGCAGTTCTTC	CASSDLAGSYNEQFF
NA	TRBV9	TRBJ2-1	NA	TGTGCCAGCAGCGTAGTAGAACAGTCCGTCTACAATGAGCAGTTCTTC	CASSVVEQSVYNEQFF
NA	TRBV7-2	TRBJ1-2	NA	TGTGCCAGCAGCTACCCGCGGGACCGAGGAACTCACGGCTACGCCTTC	CASSYPRDRGTHGYAF